This entry lists 5 T cell receptor beta chains sequenced from one sample in a study of neoadjuvant anti-PD-1 for oral cavity cancer. TCRdb's table, derived via immunoSEQ multiplex PCR, lists solely in-frame clones and lacks some. The sample yields roughly 36,000 clones, 30% to 40% seen once. The sample's time point: after neoadjuvant nivolumab, at surgical resection. Sequenced material: tumor tissue, taken after nivolumab (anti-PD-1) treatment. The receptors shown here come from a person aged 40 to 85 with oral cavity squamous cell carcinoma.

In its sample, this clone was seen a few times. This chain uses TRBV7-9 with TRBJ1-2; D gene unclear. V gave up 2 bases and J gave up 4 bases, with 14 bases separating them. Germline-derived CDR1 and CDR2 are SEHNR and FQNEAQ (reference sequence). The CDR3 consists of 15 residues. CDR3 protein: CASSLSSTVLYGYTF. CDR3 bases: TGTGCCAGCAGCTTATCTTCAACGGTTCTCTATGGCTACACCTTC.

The V gene is TRBV28, the J gene TRBJ2-6; D unresolved. This CDR3 comprises 15 residues. The V gene lost 3 bases and the J gene lost 2 bases, with 8 bases spanning the gap. CDR1 MDHEN and CDR2 SYDVKM come from the germline V gene. The CDR3 reads CASSFVTAGANVLTF. CDR3 DNA sequence: TGTGCCAGCAGTTTTGTCACGGCTGGGGCCAACGTCCTGACTTTC.

V usage is TRBV15 and J usage is TRBJ2-5; D is tentatively TRBD1 or TRBD2 (5 bases each). The germline V gene encodes CDR1 LNHNV and CDR2 YYDKDF (reference sequence). The CDR3 has 15 residues. The V end was cut by 5 bases, the J end by 4 bases, with 17 bases between. CDR3 residues: CATSPRKGAGETQYF. DNA for the CDR3: TGTGCCACCAGCCCCCGAAAAGGGGCGGGAGAGACCCAGTACTTC.

The rearrangement uses TRBV9 and TRBJ2-6; the match to TRBD1 covers 10 bases. Germline values: CDR1 SGDLS, CDR2 YYNGEE. This CDR3 comprises 18 residues. With V trimmed by 4 bases and J by 4 bases, 11 bases remained unmatched. The CDR3 region has the DNA TGTGCCAGCAGCCCCCACCCGGGACAGGGGTCAGGGGCCAACGTCCTGACTTTC. Its translation is CASSPHPGQGSGANVLTF.

The CDR3 DNA reads as TGTGCCAGCAGCCCCCGACAGGGGAGATACAATGAGCAGTTCTTC. Protein sequence: CASSPRQGRYNEQFF. The V gene is TRBV7-6, the J gene TRBJ2-1; TRBD1 matches at 8 bases. The CDR3 sequence is 15 residues long. Trimming removed 5 bases from V and 4 bases from J; junction bases left unmatched: 7. The germline gives CDR1 SGHVS, CDR2 FNYEAQ.